The text below deals with one T cell receptor (beta chain). What it binds is unknown. Researchers attached unique molecular identifiers to individual cDNA molecules. TCRdb itself ran the 5' RACE reads through MiXCR, one entry per CDR3 protein. In the table there are about 56,000 distinct CDR3 sequences, about 10% of which are singletons. These data belong to a study of early T cells in non-severe SARS-CoV-2 infection. The overall study: Bulk RNA from unsorted whole blood was sequenced; chains were unpaired.

Study-wide results and caveats: VDJdb-based matching was biased toward anti-spike CD8 responses and missed private and CD4 specificities.

CDR1 is KGHSH and CDR2 is LQKENI in the germline V gene. The CDR3 has 15 amino acids. Trimming left V 6 bases short and J 5 bases short, with 17 bases between. V is TRBV18 and J is TRBJ1-5; possibly TRBD1 for D (6 bases). Material: whole blood. This receptor was obtained from an adult who was a healthcare worker with PCR-confirmed SARS-CoV-2 infection or an uninfected control (not recorded which). CDR3 in DNA: TGTGCCAGCTCCCTTGGACAGATCCTGGATCAGCCCCAGCATTTT. This encodes CASSLGQILDQPQHF.